Below are 3 T cell receptor beta chains sequenced from a single sample in a study of beta chain features in type 1 diabetes. Expressed TCRB transcripts got sequenced, as all isolated RNA was reverse transcribed. TCRdb keeps only in-frame clones here, not all; method: immunoSEQ multiplex PCR. There are around 500,000 clones in the sample; approximately 10% occur only once, and 0.046% lies in the top ten. Sequenced sample: naive CD4+ T cells from blood. These TCRs come from a woman between 18 and 30 years old in good health.

On this clone: At one end, the junction sequence differs from germline, possibly due to a read error. CDR3 residues: CASKFTDTQYF. CDR3 nucleotide sequence: TGCGCAAGCAAATTCACAGATACGCAGTATTTT. The chain couples TRBV5-1 to TRBJ2-3; D is unclear. This CDR3 has 11 amino acids. Germline CDR1 and CDR2: SGHRS and YFSETQ.

The rearrangement uses TRBV20-1 and TRBJ1-2; D not resolved. The germline CDR1 and CDR2 sequences are DFQATT and SNEGSKA (reference sequence). V was shortened by 6 bases and J by 4 bases, with 9 bases between the two germline ends. This CDR3 is 11 amino acids long. CDR3 amino acids: CSASDLYGYTF. The CDR3 nucleotides are TGCAGTGCCTCGGACCTCTATGGCTACACCTTC.

This chain joins TRBV25-1 and TRBJ1-4, with a weak D call TRBD1 (5 bases). CDR1 MGHDK and CDR2 SYGVNS come from the germline V gene. The CDR3 runs to 14 residues. Deletions cut 1 base from V and 5 bases from J, with 8 bases between. The CDR3 loop reads CASSELGVNEKLFF. The CDR3 region has the DNA TGTGCCAGCAGTGAATTAGGGGTGAATGAAAAACTGTTTTTT.